These T cell receptor beta chains were read from a single sample in a study of PD-L1 blockade in urothelial cancer. Here immunoSEQ multiplex PCR was the method, and the copy in TCRdb shows in-frame clones only, minus some. In the table there are approximately 90,000 clones, around 91% of which are singletons. The sequencing here drew on PBMCs, taken around atezolizumab (anti-PD-L1) treatment. The receptors shown here come from a man between 60 and 75 years old with urothelial cancer. Both conserved end residues are part of each CDR3.

TRBV30	TRBJ1-1	CAWSMGGQGREAFF
TRBV21-1	TRBJ2-1	CASRGGLAGGKSEQFF
TRBV5-6	TRBJ1-3	CASSQTSAGNTIYF
TRBV7-2	TRBJ1-5	CASSTRTGDSNQPQHF
TRBV19	TRBJ1-5	CASTRGRNLGVNQPQHF
TRBV7-2	TRBJ1-2	CASSPAGGLGYTF
TRBV6-1	TRBJ1-6	CASSESPLTDINNSPLHF
TRBV5-6	TRBJ2-3	CASSRTGGQDTQYF
TRBV5-1	TRBJ2-5	CASSSMQETQYF
TRBV4-3	TRBJ2-7	CASSQGLAGSYEQYF
TRBV11-2	TRBJ2-2	CASSLFRGAGELFF
TRBV18	TRBJ1-1	CASSKDRNTEAFF
TRBV20-1	TRBJ2-7	CSAANTYEQYF
TRBV19	TRBJ1-5	CASSISRISNQPQHF